This TCR beta chain was identified during a study of cytomegalovirus exposure and HLA in healthy donors. Germline V gene sequence: CDR1 SEHNR, CDR2 FQNEAQ (reference sequence). V lost 7 bases and J 5 bases, leaving 20 bases between the germline ends. The CDR3 is 15 amino acids. Use of 60 Vbeta and 13 Jbeta primers characterized the PCR. Libraries were prepared by immunoSEQ multiplex PCR; TCRdb keeps only in-frame clonotypes and omits some of them. This sample has more than 150,000 clones, with about four fifths found just once. Material for sequencing was PBMCs. The chain employs TRBV7-9 and TRBJ1-1, with a weak D call TRBD1 (6 bases). The receptor was derived from a boy between 2 and 10 years old in good health and CMV-seronegative. CDR3 DNA sequence: TGTGCCAGCACTTATGGGGAGGGGGGGAGGACTGAAGCTTTCTTT. Its protein is CASTYGEGGRTEAFF.